Listed here are 3 T cell receptor beta chains from one sample, sequenced in a study of blood T cell repertoires in COVID-19. TCRdb's table, derived via immunoSEQ multiplex PCR, lists solely in-frame clones and lacks some. The sample shows more than 95,000 clones, about 90% of them seen only once. The sample consisted of peripheral blood. The receptor source for this set is a human donor in a cohort sampled during active COVID-19.

The rearrangement links TRBV6-6 to TRBJ2-1; possible D gene TRBD2, 6 bases. Trimming cost V 5 bases and J 4 bases, with 12 bases left between them. This CDR3 is built from 14 residues. Germline V gives CDR1 MNHNY, CDR2 SVGAGI (reference sequence). CDR3 residues: CASSTLAPYNEQFF. In DNA form, the CDR3 reads TGTGCCAGCAGTACCCTAGCGCCTTACAATGAGCAGTTCTTC.

This chain connects TRBV30 to TRBJ2-7, with 8 bases identical to TRBD2. In germline, CDR1 is GTSNPN, CDR2 SVGIG (reference sequence). V lost 1 base to trimming and J lost 6 bases; unmatched junction nucleotides: 8. The CDR3 extends over 14 amino acids. CDR3 sequence: CAWSGIAGRLEQYF. DNA for the CDR3: TGTGCCTGGAGTGGAATAGCGGGGAGGCTCGAGCAGTACTTC.

J is TRBJ1-6 and V is TRBV5-4; 8 nucleotides align to TRBD1. The CDR3 is made up of 15 amino acids. CDR1 is SGHNT and CDR2 is YYREEE in the germline V gene (reference sequence). The V gene end was trimmed by 0 bases and the J gene end by 10 bases; junction bases not matched to a gene: 6. The DNA of the CDR3 is TGTGCCAGCAGCTTGGGGCAGGGGGCTAGGTCACCCCTCCACTTT. It codes for CASSLGQGARSPLHF.